Listed below are T cell receptor beta chains from one sample, sequenced in a study of cytomegalovirus exposure and HLA in healthy donors. Clones were read by immunoSEQ multiplex PCR, and TCRdb kept only the in-frame ones, dropping some. Of 80,000 or so clones in the sample, about 84% are singletons; the top ten hold about 3.5%. The specimen was PBMCs. These receptors were taken from a man aged 40-55 years in good health and CMV-seronegative. The CDR3 runs from the conserved cysteine through the conserved F or W. Fields, in order: clone size, V gene, J gene, D gene, CDR3 protein, CDR3 DNA. A D gene is named only where the DNA matches it firmly. Clone sizes are given selectively: once, few, many, or a class where the clone is expanded.

>-|TRBV6-5|TRBJ2-4|TRBD1
CASSWTGRAIQYF
TGTGCCAGCAGTTGGACAGGGCGGGCCATTCAGTACTTC
>-|TRBV5-4|TRBJ1-6|-
CASSLEQYNSPLHF
TGTGCCAGCAGCTTGGAACAGTATAATTCACCCCTCCACTTT
>few|TRBV5-1|TRBJ2-1|TRBD1
CASSLGQGQGEQFF
TGCGCCAGCAGCTTGGGACAGGGCCAGGGTGAGCAGTTCTTC
>-|TRBV19|TRBJ2-2|-
CASSMGLDVGGELFF
TGTGCCAGTAGTATGGGACTCGACGTGGGCGGGGAGCTGTTTTTT
>-|TRBV6-5|TRBJ2-3|TRBD2
CAGRPSGGITDTQYF
TGTGCCGGCAGACCTAGCGGGGGGATCACAGATACGCAGTATTTT
>-|TRBV9|TRBJ1-1|-
CASSLTTGSYTEAFF
TGTGCCAGCAGCCTAACCACAGGTTCTTACACTGAAGCTTTCTTT
>-|TRBV7-8|TRBJ1-1|-
CASSLSPGPGAEAFF
TGTGCCAGCAGCTTGTCCCCAGGGCCTGGCGCTGAAGCTTTCTTT
>-|TRBV5-1|TRBJ1-1|TRBD1
CASSHSRTGGRGAFF
TGCGCCAGCAGCCACTCCAGGACAGGGGGCCGCGGAGCTTTCTTT
>-|TRBV7-8|TRBJ2-3|TRBD2
CASSLASGGVVLTDTQYF
TGTGCCAGCAGCTTAGCTAGCGGGGGGGTCGTACTCACAGATACGCAGTATTTT
>-|TRBV5-5|TRBJ2-7|-
CASSQPPDGKYEQYF
TGTGCCAGCAGCCAGCCCCCCGACGGGAAATACGAGCAGTACTTC
>-|TRBV5-1|TRBJ2-1|-
CASSLAEGLEQFF
TGCGCCAGCAGCTTGGCCGAAGGACTGGAGCAGTTCTTC
>-|TRBV2|TRBJ1-4|TRBD1
CASSPRQGMGGTNEKLFF
TGTGCCAGCAGTCCGAGACAGGGGATGGGCGGAACTAATGAAAAACTGTTTTTT
>-|TRBV6-5|TRBJ1-1|-
CASSYSNRFGTEAFF
TGTGCCAGCAGTTACTCGAACAGGTTCGGGACTGAAGCTTTCTTT
>-|TRBV5-8|TRBJ2-5|TRBD1
CASSPGDSTQETQYF
TGTGCCAGCAGCCCAGGGGACAGTACCCAAGAGACCCAGTACTTC
>-|TRBV19|TRBJ1-2|-
CASTPRGGVDYGYTF
TGTGCCAGTACCCCAAGGGGTGGAGTAGACTATGGCTACACCTTC
>-|TRBV27|TRBJ2-3|-
CASSFLGGDTQYF
TGTGCCAGCAGTTTCCTCGGGGGAGATACGCAGTATTTT
>-|TRBV21-1|TRBJ1-1|-
CASPSGGPNTEAFF
TGTGCCAGCCCTTCTGGGGGCCCGAACACTGAAGCTTTCTTT
>-|TRBV7-2|TRBJ1-1|TRBD1
CASSRRQGIDHGAFF
TGTGCCAGCAGCCGAAGACAGGGGATCGATCACGGAGCTTTCTTT
>-|TRBV11-2|TRBJ2-1|-
CASSSQGPQFANEQFF
TGTGCCAGCAGCTCTCAGGGTCCTCAATTTGCCAATGAGCAGTTCTTC
>-|TRBV7-3|TRBJ2-3|-
CASSEYLDTDTQYF
TGTGCCAGCAGCGAGTATCTCGACACAGATACGCAGTATTTT
>-|TRBV19|TRBJ1-6|TRBD1
CASSIGQGDFPLHF
TGTGCCAGTAGTATTGGACAGGGTGATTTTCCCCTCCACTTT
>-|TRBV19|TRBJ1-2|TRBD1
CASTPMGPVYRGIGRGYTF
TGTGCCAGTACCCCGATGGGTCCCGTCTACAGGGGGATCGGGCGTGGCTACACCTTC
>-|TRBV30|TRBJ2-2|-
CAWSVLGATGELFF
TGTGCCTGGAGTGTACTTGGGGCCACCGGGGAGCTGTTTTTT
>once|TRBV29-1|TRBJ1-2|-
CSVEERLTNYGYTF
TGCAGCGTTGAGGAAAGACTAACTAACTATGGCTACACCTTC
>-|TRBV5-1|TRBJ2-7|TRBD1
CASSSTTGGASYEQYF
TGCGCCAGCAGCTCAACCACAGGGGGCGCCTCCTACGAGCAGTACTTC
>-|TRBV6-5|TRBJ1-1|TRBD1
CASRSQGSVTEAFF
TGTGCCAGCAGGTCACAGGGGAGCGTCACTGAAGCTTTCTTT
>-|TRBV5-1|TRBJ1-1|-
CASSGGDIPGTEAFF
TGCGCCAGCAGCGGGGGGGACATCCCCGGGACTGAAGCTTTCTTT
>-|TRBV6-5|TRBJ2-7|-
CASSYRSSDEQYF
TGTGCCAGCAGTTACAGGAGTTCTGACGAGCAGTACTTC
>-|TRBV18|TRBJ1-3|-
CASSPRGSAGNTIYF
TGTGCCAGCTCACCTAGGGGTAGTGCTGGAAACACCATATATTTT
>-|TRBV7-2|TRBJ2-5|-
CASSLQRQETQYF
TGTGCCAGCAGCTTACAACGGCAAGAGACCCAGTACTTC
>-|TRBV4-1|TRBJ2-2|TRBD1
CASSRQGRDTGELFF
TGCGCCAGCAGCCGACAGGGGCGGGACACCGGGGAGCTGTTTTTT
>-|TRBV6-5|TRBJ2-2|TRBD1
CASNRDRGDTGELFF
TGTGCCAGCAATCGGGACAGGGGAGACACCGGGGAGCTGTTTTTT
>-|TRBV7-9|TRBJ2-2|-
CASSSPLGGQGVNTGELFF
TGTGCCAGCAGCTCCCCCCTAGGGGGGCAGGGGGTCAACACCGGGGAGCTGTTTTTT
>-|TRBV18|TRBJ2-2|TRBD1
CASSPTGGTNTGELFF
TGTGCCAGCTCACCGACAGGGGGTACGAACACCGGGGAGCTGTTTTTT
>-|TRBV6-4|TRBJ1-1|-
CASSGHMGAEAFF
TGTGCCAGCAGTGGACACATGGGCGCTGAAGCTTTCTTT
>-|TRBV7-6|TRBJ1-1|TRBD1
CASSSDREMNTEAFF
TGTGCCAGCAGCTCCGACAGGGAAATGAACACTGAAGCTTTCTTT
>-|TRBV9|TRBJ1-2|TRBD1
CASSAGQVNYGYTF
TGTGCCAGCAGCGCTGGACAGGTTAACTATGGCTACACCTTC
>-|TRBV14|TRBJ2-5|-
CASSLYSQETQYF
TGTGCCAGCAGCCTTTACTCCCAAGAGACCCAGTACTTC
>-|TRBV4-3|TRBJ1-5|TRBD1
CASSQEYRDSLQHF
TGCGCCAGCAGCCAAGAATATCGGGACAGCCTCCAGCATTTT
>few|TRBV4-2|TRBJ2-2|TRBD2
CASSQAAGGTGELFF
TGTGCCAGCAGCCAAGCGGCGGGAGGAACCGGGGAGCTGTTTTTT
>few|TRBV7-2|TRBJ1-4|TRBD1
CASSLERRGLEKLFF
TGTGCCAGCAGCTTAGAGAGGAGGGGGCTTGAAAAACTGTTTTTT
>-|TRBV28|TRBJ1-5|TRBD1
CASSLTGGHQPQHF
TGTGCCAGCAGCCTAACAGGGGGCCATCAGCCCCAGCATTTT
>-|TRBV7-9|TRBJ2-5|-
CASSLPTGSGETQYF
TGTGCCAGCAGCTTACCCACAGGGAGTGGGGAGACCCAGTACTTC